The clone carrying this T cell receptor (beta chain) was observed many times. The data are from a study of identical twins' blood T cells. TCRdb passed the 5' RACE reads through MiXCR, listing each CDR3 protein once. Of 400,000 or so distinct CDR3 sequences in the sample, over 25% were seen once. V was clipped by 3 bases and J by 5 bases, with 7 bases between them. The CDR3 is made up of 13 amino acids. Germline V gives CDR1 MDHEN, CDR2 SYDVKM. This receptor was identified in a woman aged 18-49 years in good health. Source material: PBMCs. The chain has TRBV28 and TRBJ2-2; the D is unclear. CDR3 DNA sequence: TGTGCCAGCAGTTTCCCAGCTACCGGGGAGCTGTTTTTT. This sequence encodes CASSFPATGELFF.